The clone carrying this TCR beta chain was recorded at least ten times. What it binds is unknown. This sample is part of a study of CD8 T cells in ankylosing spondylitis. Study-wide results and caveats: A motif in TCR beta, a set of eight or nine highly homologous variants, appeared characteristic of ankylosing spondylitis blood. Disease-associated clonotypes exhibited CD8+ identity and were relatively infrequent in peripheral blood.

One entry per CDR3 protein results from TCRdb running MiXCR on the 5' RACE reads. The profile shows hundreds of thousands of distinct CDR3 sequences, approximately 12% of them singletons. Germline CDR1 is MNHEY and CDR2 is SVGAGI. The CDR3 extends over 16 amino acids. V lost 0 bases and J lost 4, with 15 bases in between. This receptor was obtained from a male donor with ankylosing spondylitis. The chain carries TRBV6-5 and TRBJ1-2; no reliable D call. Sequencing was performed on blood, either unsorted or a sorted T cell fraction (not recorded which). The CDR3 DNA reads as TGTGCCAGCAGTTACTCCCCAGTCTCAGCCCCCTATGGCTACACCTTC. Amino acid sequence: CASSYSPVSAPYGYTF.